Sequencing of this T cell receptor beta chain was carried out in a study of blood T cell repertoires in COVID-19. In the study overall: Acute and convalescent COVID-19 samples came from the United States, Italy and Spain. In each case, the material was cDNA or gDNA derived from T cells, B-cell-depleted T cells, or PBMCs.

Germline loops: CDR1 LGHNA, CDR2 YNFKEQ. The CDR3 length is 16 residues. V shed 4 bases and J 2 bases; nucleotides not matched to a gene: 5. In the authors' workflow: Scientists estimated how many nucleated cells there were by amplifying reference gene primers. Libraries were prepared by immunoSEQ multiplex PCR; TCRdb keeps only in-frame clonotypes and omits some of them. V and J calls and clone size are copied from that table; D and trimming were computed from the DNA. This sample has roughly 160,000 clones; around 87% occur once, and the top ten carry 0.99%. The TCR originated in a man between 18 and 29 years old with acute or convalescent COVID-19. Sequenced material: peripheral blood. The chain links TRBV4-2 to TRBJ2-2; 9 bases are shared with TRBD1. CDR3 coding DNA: TGTGCCAGCAGCCCGGTGGGACAGGGAAACACCGGGGAGCTGTTTTTT. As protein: CASSPVGQGNTGELFF.